A selection of T cell receptor beta chains follows, all from one sample in a study of blood T cell repertoires in COVID-19. Libraries were prepared by immunoSEQ multiplex PCR; TCRdb keeps only in-frame clonotypes and omits some of them. The sample holds hundreds of thousands of clones, roughly 82% seen once. The sample comprised peripheral blood. These TCRs come from a woman of 80 years or more with active or convalescent COVID-19. Both conserved end residues are part of each CDR3. The D gene is left open where the match is weak. Part of the rows lack a size; the others show once, few, many or a class for expanded clones.

V gene: TRBV6-5; D gene: -; clone size: -; J gene: TRBJ1-1; CDR3 DNA: TGTGCCAGCAGGAGTACCCCCAGGGTAAACACTGAAGCTTTCTTT; CDR3 protein: CASRSTPRVNTEAFF
V gene: TRBV19; D gene: -; clone size: -; J gene: TRBJ1-1; CDR3 DNA: TGTGCCAGTAGTATCGTACAGGCCGGCACTGAAGCTTTCTTT; CDR3 protein: CASSIVQAGTEAFF
V gene: TRBV3-1/TRBV3-2; D gene: -; clone size: once; J gene: TRBJ1-4; CDR3 DNA: TGTGCCAGCAGCCAAGCTGCAGGACGGAGGGAAAAACTGTTTTTT; CDR3 protein: CASSQAAGRREKLFF
V gene: TRBV6-5; D gene: -; clone size: -; J gene: TRBJ1-1; CDR3 DNA: TGTGCCAGCAGAGATGCAACTGCCCGTAACACTGAAGCTTTCTTT; CDR3 protein: CASRDATARNTEAFF
V gene: TRBV29-1; D gene: TRBD1; clone size: -; J gene: TRBJ1-4; CDR3 DNA: TGCAGCGTTGAGGGGACAGCGAGTAATGAAAAACTGTTTTTT; CDR3 protein: CSVEGTASNEKLFF
V gene: TRBV28; D gene: -; clone size: -; J gene: TRBJ1-1; CDR3 DNA: TGTGCCAGCAGTATCCTTCGGAACACTGAAGCTTTCTTT; CDR3 protein: CASSILRNTEAFF
V gene: TRBV3-1/TRBV3-2; D gene: -; clone size: once; J gene: TRBJ2-7; CDR3 DNA: TGTGCCAGCAGCCAGGCAGGGACTGAAACGTTCTCCTACGAGCAGTACTTC; CDR3 protein: CASSQAGTETFSYEQYF
V gene: TRBV6-5; D gene: TRBD1; clone size: -; J gene: TRBJ1-2; CDR3 DNA: TGTGCCAGCAGAAAGGGACAGGGCGCCTACACCTTC; CDR3 protein: CASRKGQGAYTF
V gene: TRBV7-9; D gene: -; clone size: -; J gene: TRBJ1-2; CDR3 DNA: TGTGCCAGCAGCTCCGCCTCTAACCTCTATGGCTACACCTTC; CDR3 protein: CASSSASNLYGYTF
V gene: TRBV10-2; D gene: -; clone size: -; J gene: TRBJ1-1; CDR3 DNA: TGCGCCAGCAGTTCACAGGGTGGGAACACTGAAGCTTTCTTT; CDR3 protein: CASSSQGGNTEAFF
V gene: TRBV5-5; D gene: TRBD1; clone size: -; J gene: TRBJ2-7; CDR3 DNA: TGTGCCAGCAGCTTGGTAGGACAGGGGAAGGGCGAGCAGTACTTC; CDR3 protein: CASSLVGQGKGEQYF
V gene: TRBV19; D gene: TRBD2; clone size: few; J gene: TRBJ2-3; CDR3 DNA: TGTGCCAGTAGGCCGGGACTACCCGGGAGTGATACGCAGTATTTT; CDR3 protein: CASRPGLPGSDTQYF
V gene: TRBV5-1; D gene: -; clone size: -; J gene: TRBJ2-5; CDR3 DNA: TGCGCCAGCAGCACCACAGGGCAAGAGACCCAGTACTTC; CDR3 protein: CASSTTGQETQYF
V gene: TRBV14; D gene: -; clone size: -; J gene: TRBJ2-2; CDR3 DNA: TGTGCCAGCAGCCAAGTGACAACGAACACCGGGGAGCTGTTTTTT; CDR3 protein: CASSQVTTNTGELFF
V gene: TRBV3-1/TRBV3-2; D gene: -; clone size: -; J gene: TRBJ2-1; CDR3 DNA: TGTGCCAGCAGCCCCAGGGGATGGGAGCAGTTCTTC; CDR3 protein: CASSPRGWEQFF
V gene: TRBV5-1; D gene: TRBD1; clone size: -; J gene: TRBJ2-1; CDR3 DNA: TGCGCCAGCAGCCCTGGACAGGGCTTTGAGCAGTTCTTC; CDR3 protein: CASSPGQGFEQFF
V gene: TRBV3-1/TRBV3-2; D gene: -; clone size: -; J gene: TRBJ1-4; CDR3 DNA: TGTGCCAGCAGCCAACAGGGTTGGGGTACTAATGAAAAACTGTTTTTT; CDR3 protein: CASSQQGWGTNEKLFF
V gene: TRBV5-1; D gene: -; clone size: -; J gene: TRBJ1-1; CDR3 DNA: TGCGCCAGCAGCTTGGTTGCAGGGGAGAACACTGAAGCTTTCTTT; CDR3 protein: CASSLVAGENTEAFF
V gene: TRBV5-5; D gene: TRBD2; clone size: -; J gene: TRBJ2-4; CDR3 DNA: TGTGCCAGCAGCTGGGGACTAAGTCGCGACATTCAGTACTTC; CDR3 protein: CASSWGLSRDIQYF
V gene: TRBV14; D gene: -; clone size: once; J gene: TRBJ1-3; CDR3 DNA: TGTGCCAGCAGCCAAGTGGGCAAGCGGAACACCATATATTTT; CDR3 protein: CASSQVGKRNTIYF